Below are 10 T cell receptor beta chains sequenced from a single sample in a study of Graves' ophthalmopathy and Graves' hyperthyroidism. The authors amplified TCR beta CDR3 regions, and they did so from RNA transcripts for repertoire sequencing. After a first-round RT-PCR with HTBI primers, a second-round multiplex PCR was run. TCRdb ran MiXCR on the multiplex PCR reads and lists one entry per CDR3 protein. The sample shows under 400,000 distinct CDR3 sequences, 15% to 20% of them seen only once. What was sequenced was peripheral blood. The receptors were sampled from an adult man with Graves' ophthalmopathy.

This clonotype occurred many times. This chain connects TRBV12-5 to TRBJ2-5; the match to TRBD2 covers 12 bases. Germline assignment: CDR1 LGHNT and CDR2 FRNRAP. V lost 7 bases to trimming and J lost 4 bases; unmatched junction nucleotides: 10. The CDR3 is 16 amino acids. The CDR3: CASALAGGPVAETQYF. CDR3 sequence (DNA): TGTGCTAGTGCTCTAGCGGGAGGGCCGGTAGCAGAGACCCAGTACTTC.

In this sample, this clonotype turned up many times. One end of the junction is discordant with germline, which a read error may explain. The chain is built from TRBV5-1 and TRBJ2-5; TRBD2 matches 8 bases. This CDR3 spans 12 amino acids. CDR1 is SGHRS and CDR2 is YFSETQ in the germline V gene. The CDR3 DNA reads as TGCGCCAGCAGCACCACAACTAGCGGCCCCCACTTC. This encodes CASSTTTSGPHF.

There are a few counts of this clonotype. The chain recombines TRBV4-1 with TRBJ1-5, with TRBD1 as a possible D gene (6 bases). With 3 bases removed from V and 11 bases from J, the gap between germline ends came to 29 bases. The germline V gene has CDR1 MGHRA and CDR2 YSYEKL. This CDR3 is built from 18 residues. The CDR3 spells CASSQALSGGHPPGAQHF. In DNA form, the CDR3 reads TGCGCCAGCAGCCAGGCCCTTTCCGGGGGCCACCCTCCCGGAGCCCAGCATTTT.

This clonotype was detected ten times or more. Because it lacks the conserved phenylalanine or tryptophan at the end, this CDR3 is likely a read error. The chain is built from TRBV2 and TRBJ1-1, with D hard to call. The length of the CDR3 is 12 residues. Germline V gene sequence: CDR1 SNHLY, CDR2 FYNNEI. V was pared by 7 bases and J by 8 bases, with 14 bases between. CDR3 nucleotides: TGTGCCAGCAAGTCAGAGACGTTGGAAGCTTTCTCT. Its translation: CASKSETLEAFS.

This clonotype was observed at least ten times. Germline is not matched at one junction end, which may reflect a read error. The chain combines TRBV28 with TRBJ1-2; no clear D gene. The germline CDR1 and CDR2 sequences are MDHEN and SYDVKM. This CDR3 has 14 residues. CDR3 in DNA: TGTGCCAGCAGCCTAGGTCTACCTAACTATGGCCACACCTTC. It codes for CASSLGLPNYGHTF.

This clonotype was found many times. V usage is TRBV29-1 and J usage is TRBJ1-2; D gene unclear. In germline, CDR1 is SQVTM, CDR2 ANQGSEA. This CDR3 has 11 amino acids. V lost 7 bases and J 7 bases, leaving 13 bases between the germline ends. The CDR3 spells CSDWGSSGYTF. The CDR3 DNA reads TGCAGCGACTGGGGTTCCTCTGGCTACACCTTC.

Ten or more counts support this clonotype. The V and J genes are TRBV4-1 and TRBJ1-5; D is perhaps TRBD1 (5 bases). The V end lost 4 bases, the J end lost 0 bases, and 7 bases lay between the germline ends. The CDR3 has 14 amino acids. Germline V CDR1 and CDR2: MGHRA, YSYEKL. The CDR3 DNA is TGCGCCAGCAGCCGACAGCTTAGCAATCAGCCCCAGCATTTT. Its translation is CASSRQLSNQPQHF.

This chain links TRBV20-1 with TRBJ2-7, with 10 bases that match TRBD2. Germline assignment: CDR1 DFQATT and CDR2 SNEGSKA (reference sequence). The CDR3 has 16 residues. V shed 1 base, J shed 3 bases, and the junction held 9 bases outside the gene matches. CDR3 nucleotide sequence: TGCAGTGCTAGAGGCCCACTAGCGGGGATGAACTACGAGCAGTACTTC. It encodes CSARGPLAGMNYEQYF.

This clonotype was seen repeatedly, ten times or more. The gene calls are TRBV5-4 and TRBJ1-6; TRBD1 is a possible D gene (5 bases). Trimming stripped 3 bases from V and 6 bases from J, with 10 bases between. Per germline, CDR1 SGHNT and CDR2 YYREEE (reference sequence). The CDR3 is made up of 14 amino acids. DNA of the CDR3: TGTGCCAGCAGCTCCCAGGGAGGTAATTCACCCCTCCACTTT. Protein: CASSSQGGNSPLHF.

V is TRBV6-2 or TRBV6-3 and J is TRBJ1-1; no reliable D call. Trimming cost V 6 bases and J 0 bases, with 8 bases left between them. The CDR3 length is 13 residues. Looked up from germline, CDR1 is MNHEY and CDR2 is SVGEGT. In DNA form, the CDR3 reads TGTGCCAGCAGGCGGAGTGTGAACACTGAAGCTTTCTTT. Encoded protein: CASRRSVNTEAFF.